What follows are 4 T cell receptor beta chains derived from one specimen sequenced in a study of T-cell reconstitution after alpha-beta-depleted transplantation in children. Unique molecular identifiers were incorporated into the prepared TCRbeta library. TCRdb reprocessed the PCR reads with MiXCR, giving one entry per CDR3 protein. The data show fewer than 120,000 distinct CDR3 sequences, 10% seen once. The specimen was PBMCs from the stem cell graft donor, collected from the stem cell graft. These receptor sequences come from a human donor who donated a stem cell graft to a child with acute lymphoblastic leukemia.

This clonotype was counted at least ten times. The chain has TRBV27 and TRBJ2-4; 12 bases are a match to TRBD2. V lost 5 bases to trimming and J lost 6 bases; unmatched junction nucleotides: 2. This CDR3 has 14 residues. Germline V gives CDR1 MNHEY, CDR2 SMNVEV (reference sequence). CDR3 region: CASSTGLAGNIQYF. CDR3 DNA: TGTGCCAGCAGTACGGGACTAGCGGGAAACATTCAGTACTTC.

This clonotype was found many times. The CDR3 loop reads CSARSGTSIFTDTQYF. CDR3 bases: TGCAGTGCCCGATCCGGGACTAGCATTTTCACAGATACGCAGTATTTT. The chain uses TRBV20-1 and TRBJ2-3; TRBD2 matches 9 bases. The germline V gene has CDR1 DFQATT and CDR2 SNEGSKA (reference sequence). This CDR3 is built from 16 residues. Trimming cost V 6 bases and J 2 bases; bases outside gene matches: 12.

There are many counts of this clonotype. This chain joins TRBV5-1 and TRBJ1-2, with D hard to call. Trimming cost V 0 bases and J 6 bases, with 15 bases left between them. Germline assignment: CDR1 SGHRS and CDR2 YFSETQ. The CDR3 is made up of 15 amino acids. Here the CDR3 DNA reads TGCGCCAGCAGCTTGGTATGGGTTCCTACGGATGGCTACACCTTC. Protein sequence: CASSLVWVPTDGYTF.

This clonotype was counted ten times or more. Written as DNA, the CDR3 is TGCGCCAGCAGCTTCGGATGGGTTAGCGGGGCCTACAATGAGCAGTTCTTC. The encoded protein is CASSFGWVSGAYNEQFF. V usage is TRBV5-1 and J usage is TRBJ2-1; 8 nucleotides agree with TRBD2. CDR1 and CDR2 from the germline V gene are SGHRS and YFSETQ. The CDR3 runs 17 residues. The J segment lost 2 bases and the V segment lost 2 bases, leaving 9 bases of the junction unmatched.